This T cell receptor (beta chain) is drawn from a study of blood T cell repertoires in COVID-19. Study information: There were acute and convalescent COVID-19 samples, and they came from the United States, Italy and Spain. PBMCs, B-cell-depleted T cells, or T cells were the source of the cDNA or gDNA that made up the material.

The CDR3 runs 15 residues. V was clipped by 4 bases and J by 6 bases; unmatched bases: 8. Germline-derived CDR1 and CDR2 are LNHNV and YYDKDF (reference sequence). Per the study methods: Scientists estimated how many nucleated cells there were by amplifying reference gene primers. Clones were read by immunoSEQ multiplex PCR, and TCRdb kept only the in-frame ones, dropping some. The V and J calls and the clone size are those of that table, but D and trimming were determined from the DNA. This table holds approximately 190,000 clones, about 86% found once. This clone was seen a few times. The receptor's source is a man aged 25 to 40 with active or convalescent COVID-19. The V call is TRBV15, the J call TRBJ1-2; 10 nucleotides line up with TRBD1. Sequences were obtained from peripheral blood. CDR3 in DNA: TGTGCCACCAGCATTCGGTTTGGACAGGGGGATGGCTACACCTTC. It yields the protein CATSIRFGQGDGYTF. The variable domain in full, with the rest retrieved from reference TRBV15 and TRBJ1-2, is DAMVIQNPRYQVTQFGKPVTLSCSQTLNHNVMYWYQQKSSQAPKLLFHYYDKDFNNEADTPDNFQSRRPNTSFCFLDIRSPGLGDTAMYLCATSIRFGQGDGYTFGSGTRLTVV.